This T cell receptor beta chain originates from a study of T cell repertoires in cytomegalovirus infection. About the research overall: Indications of both CMV infection and matching HLA type were provided by public TCR beta signatures.

Study-wide findings and caveats: HLA-C-restricted CMV clonotypes gave the most frequent clonotype in two of eight donors. Cumulative frequency (of public TCR beta family members) identified carriers of CMV plus the relevant HLA.

This clonotype came up a few times. The antigen is not known. This CDR3 spans 15 amino acids. The V end was cut by 5 bases, the J end by 2 bases, with 18 bases between. Germline CDR1 is DFQATT and CDR2 is SNEGSKA (reference sequence). TCRdb itself ran the reads through MiXCR, one entry per CDR3 protein. The data contain 500,000 or so distinct CDR3 sequences, 15% to 20% of them singletons. The V gene is TRBV20-1, the J gene TRBJ1-1, with D hard to call. Specimen: CD8+ T cells from PBMCs. This TCR was sampled from a human donor in good health (CMV status not recorded). Some clones in this sample may be carry-over from other donors' samples. CDR3 DNA sequence: TGCAGTGCTCACCCCCAAAGGGAGGGAAACACTGAAGCTTTCTTT. Protein: CSAHPQREGNTEAFF.